These 26 T cell receptor beta chains were sequenced from one sample in a study of cytomegalovirus exposure and HLA in healthy donors. In the PCR, 60 Vbeta and 13 Jbeta primers were used. Assay: immunoSEQ multiplex PCR; the TCRdb copy retains only in-frame clones and omits some. Of 180,000 or so clones listed, about 75% are singletons. Sequenced: PBMCs. All receptors derive from a man aged 35-49 years in good health and CMV-seropositive.

This rearrangement joins TRBV18 to TRBJ2-3, with D uncertain. The CDR3 runs 12 residues. V gave up 5 bases and J gave up 2 bases, with 5 bases separating them. Germline V gene lookup returns CDR1 KGHSH and CDR2 LQKENI. DNA of the CDR3: TGTGCCAGCTCAGCAGACACAGATACGCAGTATTTT. This codes for CASSADTDTQYF.

The rearrangement joins TRBV11-3 to TRBJ1-2, with 7 bases aligning to TRBD1. The germline gives CDR1 SGHNT, CDR2 YENEEA. The CDR3 spans 14 residues. V gave up 5 bases and J gave up 4 bases; unmatched junction bases: 7. The CDR3 is CASSSPRDSYGYTF. The CDR3 DNA sequence: TGTGCCAGCAGCAGCCCCCGGGACAGCTATGGCTACACCTTC.

Points on this clone: One junction end does not reproduce the germline sequence, and a read error may be involved. The chain joins TRBV29-1 to TRBJ2-4, with D unclear. Germline-derived CDR1 and CDR2 are SQVTM and ANQGSEA. CDR3 length: 11 residues. The chain's CDR3 is CSVVDANSQYF. CDR3 DNA sequence: TGCAGCGTTGTTGATGCAAACAGTCAGTACTTC.

The chain employs TRBV5-1 and TRBJ2-1; 14 bases fit TRBD2. The CDR3 runs to 17 residues. V lost 4 bases, J lost 3 bases, and 6 bases stayed unmatched. In germline, CDR1 is SGHRS, CDR2 YFSETQ. CDR3: CASSPGTSGRVYNEQFF. In DNA, the CDR3 is TGCGCCAGCAGCCCTGGGACTAGCGGGAGAGTCTACAATGAGCAGTTCTTC.

This chain connects TRBV19 to TRBJ2-5, with D possibly matching TRBD2 (6 bases). Germline V gives CDR1 LNHDA, CDR2 SQIVND (reference sequence). V was pared by 6 bases and J by 2 bases, with 22 bases between. The CDR3 length is 17 residues. CDR3 loop: CASSTLGRTTLQETQYF. Written as DNA, the CDR3 is TGTGCCAGTAGCACCCTCGGACGGACTACGCTTCAAGAGACCCAGTACTTC.

Only one count was recorded for this clone. The rearrangement joins TRBV29-1 to TRBJ2-3, with TRBD2 matching over 11 bases. The junction had 5 bases not matched to a gene; V was cut back by 4 bases and J by 2 bases. This CDR3 comprises 15 residues. The germline V gene has CDR1 SQVTM and CDR2 ANQGSEA. CDR3 nucleotides: TGCAGCGTTGGTCCTAGCGGGGGGCCCACAGATACGCAGTATTTT. Translation gives CSVGPSGGPTDTQYF.

This clone was observed a few times. The rearrangement uses TRBV4-2 and TRBJ2-7; 9 bases are a match to TRBD1. The V and J ends lost 1 base and 4 bases, in that order; junction bases with no gene match: 5. The CDR3 covers 15 residues. CDR1 and CDR2 (germline): LGHNA, YNFKEQ. CDR3 protein: CASSQAGTGLYEQYF. The CDR3 DNA reads as TGTGCCAGCAGCCAAGCCGGGACAGGGCTTTACGAGCAGTACTTC.

The chain combines TRBV5-1 with TRBJ1-1; TRBD1 might be the D (5 bases). Looked up from germline, CDR1 is SGHRS and CDR2 is YFSETQ. The CDR3 has 14 residues. V lost 0 bases to trimming and J lost 1 base, with 7 bases between them. The CDR3 reads CASSLATENTEAFF. The CDR3 DNA reads TGCGCCAGCAGCTTGGCGACAGAGAACACTGAAGCTTTCTTT.

As for this clone: One junction end does not reproduce the germline sequence, and a read error may be involved. The chain carries TRBV7-3 and TRBJ2-6, with D possibly matching TRBD1 (5 bases). The CDR3 totals 16 residues. Germline lookup yields CDR1 SGHTA and CDR2 FQGTGA. CDR3 region: CASSLEGNSGANGLTF. The CDR3 bases are TGTGCCAGCAGCTTAGAAGGAAACTCTGGGGCCAACGGCCTGACTTTC. The entire variable domain, with the rest obtained from reference TRBV7-3 and TRBJ2-6, is as follows: GAGVSQTPSNKVTEKGKYVELRCDPISGHTALYWYRQSLGQGPEFLIYFQGTGAADDSGLPNDRFFAVRPEGSVSTLKIQRTERGDSAVYLCASSLEGNSGANGLTFGAGSRLTVL.

The chain uses TRBV28 and TRBJ1-2; TRBD1 is a possible D gene (6 bases). Looked up from germline, CDR1 is MDHEN and CDR2 is SYDVKM. There are 13 residues in the CDR3. V was clipped by 4 bases and J by 4 bases, with 10 bases between them. The CDR3 is CASSSGQSYGYTF. The CDR3 DNA sequence: TGTGCCAGCAGTTCCGGACAGTCCTATGGCTACACCTTC.

The genes are TRBV7-9 and TRBJ2-3; weak D call: TRBD1 (6 bases). The ends were cut back, 4 bases at V and 1 base at J, with 9 bases in the middle. CDR3 length: 14 amino acids. Germline assignment: CDR1 SEHNR and CDR2 FQNEAQ (reference sequence). The CDR3 here is CASSSRTGTDTQYF. The CDR3 nucleotides are TGTGCCAGCAGCTCCCGGACAGGCACAGATACGCAGTATTTT.

The J gene is TRBJ1-3, the V gene TRBV5-1, with a tentative D call TRBD1 (5 bases). Germline lookup yields CDR1 SGHRS and CDR2 YFSETQ. Trimming took 0 bases from V and 4 from J, leaving 11 bases between them. The CDR3 is made up of 15 amino acids. Here the CDR3 reads CASSLVGVQGNTIYF. CDR3 in DNA: TGCGCCAGCAGCTTGGTAGGGGTCCAAGGAAACACCATATATTTT.

J is TRBJ2-1 and V is TRBV28; D remains unclear. This CDR3 is built from 11 residues. Between the trimmed V and J ends, which lost 6 bases and 6 bases, there was a span of 6 bases. Germline assignment: CDR1 MDHEN and CDR2 SYDVKM. CDR3 in amino acids: CASSLINEQFF. For the CDR3, the DNA is TGTGCCAGCAGCCTAATCAATGAGCAGTTCTTC.

The chain links TRBV7-9 to TRBJ2-5; 11 bases map to TRBD2. CDR1 and CDR2 from the germline V gene are SEHNR and FQNEAQ (reference sequence). There are 14 residues in the CDR3. V was pared by 8 bases and J by 5 bases, with 7 bases of the junction left unmatched. The CDR3 protein is CASQFSGREETQYF. As DNA, the CDR3 is TGTGCCAGCCAATTTAGCGGGAGGGAGGAGACCCAGTACTTC.

The chain recombines TRBV7-2 with TRBJ2-5, with 11 positions matching TRBD2. CDR3 length: 14 amino acids. V shed 5 bases, J shed 11 bases, and the junction held 10 bases outside the gene matches. Germline CDR1 is SGHTA and CDR2 is FQGNSA. The CDR3 DNA follows: TGTGCCAGCAGCCCTAGCGGGAGGCCGGGGGAGCAGTACTTC. Protein: CASSPSGRPGEQYF.

V usage is TRBV11-1 and J usage is TRBJ2-1; 9 nucleotides align to TRBD1. The germline gives CDR1 SGHAT, CDR2 FQDESV (reference sequence). The CDR3 runs to 16 residues. V lost 1 base, J lost 7 bases, and 8 bases stayed unmatched. The CDR3 nucleotides are TGTGCCAGCAGCTTAGTGGGCCCGGGACAGGGTAATGAGCAGTTCTTC. It codes for CASSLVGPGQGNEQFF.

J is TRBJ2-7 and V is TRBV25-1, with 7 bases that match TRBD1. From germline, CDR1 is MGHDK and CDR2 SYGVNS. CDR3 length: 13 residues. Germline trimming cut 6 bases from V and 7 bases from J; bases unmatched to any gene: 9. The CDR3 loop is CASRLGTAWEQYF. DNA of the CDR3: TGTGCCAGCAGACTCGGGACAGCTTGGGAGCAGTACTTC.

This clone was picked up a small number of times. V usage is TRBV27 and J usage is TRBJ2-2, with TRBD1 matching 8 bases. The CDR3 spans 15 residues. The junction had 1 base not matched to a gene; V was cut back by 3 bases and J by 1 base. The germline V gene has CDR1 MNHEY and CDR2 SMNVEV (reference sequence). CDR3 sequence reads: CASSFTGGNTGELFF. The CDR3 DNA reads as TGTGCCAGCAGTTTCACAGGGGGGAACACCGGGGAGCTGTTTTTT.

The chain employs TRBV15 and TRBJ2-7; 9 bases match TRBD1. CDR1 and CDR2 (germline): LNHNV, YYDKDF (reference sequence). Germline trimming cut 5 bases from V and 5 bases from J; bases unmatched to any gene: 10. CDR3 length equals 15 residues. The CDR3 region is CATSRTGTGQHEQYF. The CDR3 DNA reads TGTGCCACCAGCCGTACCGGGACAGGGCAGCACGAGCAGTACTTC.

This clone came up a few times. The chain uses TRBV5-1 and TRBJ2-5; D is uncertain. Germline CDR1 reads SGHRS; CDR2 reads YFSETQ. The V and J ends lost 0 bases and 2 bases respectively, with 5 bases between them. The CDR3 consists of 13 residues. For the CDR3, the DNA is TGCGCCAGCAGCTTGGAATCTCAAGAGACCCAGTACTTC. This gives the protein CASSLESQETQYF.

The table lists this clone with a few counts. This chain links TRBV29-1 with TRBJ2-7, with D maybe TRBD2 (6 bases). Per the germline V gene, CDR1 is SQVTM and CDR2 is ANQGSEA. V lost 6 bases, J lost 9 bases, and 21 bases lay in between. CDR3 length: 13 residues. CDR3 protein: CSVDGHHLEGQYF. CDR3 coding DNA: TGCAGCGTCGACGGGCACCACTTGGAGGGGCAGTACTTC.

This clone was counted between two and nine times. The rearrangement links TRBV6-4 to TRBJ2-3; TRBD1 matches 12 bases. V shed 2 bases and J 4 bases; nucleotides not matched to a gene: 1. Germline lookup yields CDR1 MRHNA and CDR2 SNTAGT. The CDR3 loop spans 15 amino acids. CDR3 DNA sequence: TGTGCCAGCAGTGACGGGACAGGGGGCCCAGATACGCAGTATTTT. It codes for CASSDGTGGPDTQYF.

The CDR3 DNA reads as TGCGCCAGCAGCTTGTCTAAGGGACTAGCGGGAACACCGGGGGAGCAGTACTTC. Translated, it gives CASSLSKGLAGTPGEQYF. The V gene is TRBV5-1, the J gene TRBJ2-7, with TRBD2 matching over 13 bases. This CDR3 has 18 amino acids. The germline V gene has CDR1 SGHRS and CDR2 YFSETQ. The ends lost 1 base at V and 7 bases at J; junction bases unmatched: 14.

The chain has TRBV9 and TRBJ2-5, with 7 bases lining up with TRBD1. V dropped 0 bases and J dropped 5; count of bases not matched to a gene: 10. Per the germline V gene, CDR1 is SGDLS and CDR2 is YYNGEE. This CDR3 is 16 amino acids long. The CDR3 DNA follows: TGTGCCAGCAGCGTAGGTCTCGGACAGGTCGGGGAGACCCAGTACTTC. Translating gives CASSVGLGQVGETQYF. Full variable domain (remainder filled in from reference TRBV9 and TRBJ2-5): DSGVTQTPKHLITATGQRVTLRCSPRSGDLSVYWYQQSLDQGLQFLIQYYNGEERAKGNILERFSAQQFPDLHSELNLSSLELGDSALYFCASSVGLGQVGETQYFGPGTRLLVL.

This clone occurred a few times. The chain uses TRBV2 and TRBJ2-7, with 12 bases that match TRBD1. J was trimmed by 5 bases and V by 0 bases; bases with no gene match: 5. The germline gives CDR1 SNHLY, CDR2 FYNNEI. The CDR3 sequence is 16 residues long. In DNA form, the CDR3 reads TGTGCCAGCAGTGAAGCTGGAGGGACAGGGGGCGACGAGCAGTACTTC. This codes for CASSEAGGTGGDEQYF.

The genes are TRBV11-3 and TRBJ1-2; D may be TRBD1 (6 bases). Germline V gene lookup returns CDR1 SGHNT and CDR2 YENEEA. The CDR3 runs to 13 residues. V was cut by 5 bases and J by 2 bases, with 9 bases left in between. The CDR3 DNA sequence: TGTGCCAGCAGCCCAGACAGGAACTATGGCTACACCTTC. Translation: CASSPDRNYGYTF.